This T cell receptor beta chain was recovered during a study of blood T cell repertoires in COVID-19 (dated by TCRdb to the early 2020s). With regard to the full study: Samples from collaborators originated in the United States, Italy and Spain and spanned both the acute and convalescent phases of COVID-19. The repertoires were released in a freely available public database intended as a resource for research on the immune response to SARS-CoV-2. HLA class I and class II types, where available, came from metadata supplied by the sample provider rather than from assay-based typing. The material from the prospective study consisted of cDNA or gDNA derived from T cells, B-cell-depleted T cells, or PBMCs. Nearly every sample came with metadata listing a de-identified subject ID, COVID-19 status, age in years and sex. Samples were obtained from the ongoing ImmuneRACE study (first 160 participants) and from about 1,300 subjects provided by 6 global collaborators. The dataset comprised deeply sampled blood TCRbeta repertoires from subjects exposed to, actively infected with, or recovered from COVID-19.

TCRbeta CDR3 regions were amplified from genomic DNA using the immunoSEQ Assay, a bias-controlled multiplex PCR. Concerning the study's data processing: Within the assay, amplification of reference gene primers was used to estimate how many nucleated cells each sample contained. To quantify the absolute abundance of each unique TCRbeta CDR3 rearrangement, sequence reads were collapsed and filtered. For each sample, productive Simpson clonality was calculated as the square root of Simpson's diversity index over productive rearrangements. The table was pulled from immuneACCESS by TCRdb, which kept in-frame rearrangements only. Such tables lose some clones; where checked, under half of the loss comes from unresolved V genes, and the rest has no known cause. The V and J calls and clone size come from that table; D and trimming were worked out from the DNA. Within this sample are about 270,000 clones, with less than 90% of them counted one time only. The biggest ten clones account for 3% of the sample.

Participants in the prospective study were enrolled through a virtual design, were aged about 18 to 100 years, and lived in roughly 25 United States geographic areas. In the prospective study, participants were assigned to cohorts based on the clinical history participants reported in a screening survey and a study questionnaire. Recovered participants in ImmuneRACE Cohort 3 were defined as having two consecutive negative NP/OP PCR tests, clearance from a healthcare professional, or resolution of symptoms. Mobile phlebotomists in the prospective study collected whole blood, serum and a nasopharyngeal or oropharyngeal swab from every participant. Over a roughly 2-month period, participants in the prospective study had the option of providing additional blood draws and questionnaires. Before DNA extraction, prospective study blood samples were shipped either frozen or at room temperature. Results the study describes overall, beyond this receptor: The amount of clinical and demographic metadata varied by source and participant and was provided uncurated.

As to this clone: Its binding antigen is unknown. No quality values exist for individual bases; no much larger clone is one base distant.

From its cysteine to its phenylalanine, the CDR3 spans 17 amino acids. CDR3 DNA only is kept here, 51 bases in frame from base 1. CDR1 and CDR2 are drawn from the germline V gene: LGHNA, YNFKEQ. A distance of 19 bases separates the germline ends of V and J, which lose 0 bases and 5 bases respectively. The clonotype comes from a woman between 50 and 59 years old who had recovered from COVID-19. What was sequenced was PBMCs or T cells enriched from blood (not recorded which). The rearranged segments are TRBV4-2 and TRBJ2-5; the D gene is perhaps TRBD1, from 5 matching bases. The CDR3 protein is CASSQDKGLIPGETQYF. The nucleotides are TGTGCCAGCAGCCAAGATAAGGGGCTCATTCCCGGGGAGACCCAGTACTTC.